A single sample gave rise to the 3 T cell receptor beta chains below, sequenced in a study of identical twins. TCRdb reanalysed the 5' RACE reads using MiXCR and keeps one entry per CDR3 protein. The sample records some 710,000 distinct CDR3 sequences, 6% to 6.5% being singletons. The specimen sequenced was naive T cells sorted from blood. These TCRs come from a man younger than 30 in good health.

The chain employs TRBV7-9 and TRBJ2-7, with D possibly TRBD1 on 5 matching bases. Germline V lookup: CDR1 SEHNR, CDR2 FQNEAQ (reference sequence). The CDR3 sequence is 12 residues long. Trimming left V 1 base short and J 9 bases short, with 10 bases between. The CDR3 bases are TGTGCCAGCAGCTTAGAGGGGTGGGGGCAGTACGTC. This codes for CASSLEGWGQYV.

This clonotype was seen more than once but under ten times. This chain links TRBV10-3 with TRBJ2-1; 7 nucleotides line up with TRBD2. This CDR3 is 16 amino acids long. V shed 3 bases and J 0 bases; nucleotides not matched to a gene: 5. Looked up from germline, CDR1 is ENHRY and CDR2 is SYGVKD. CDR3 in amino acids: CAISDPSGLSYNEQFF. The DNA of the CDR3 is TGTGCCATCAGTGATCCTAGCGGACTCTCCTACAATGAGCAGTTCTTC.

This clonotype was observed at least ten times. V usage is TRBV27 and J usage is TRBJ2-2, with TRBD2 matching over 10 bases. The germline V gene encodes CDR1 MNHEY and CDR2 SMNVEV (reference sequence). There are 15 residues in the CDR3. V gave up 5 bases and J gave up 4 bases; unmatched junction bases: 4. In DNA, the CDR3 is TGTGCCAGCAGTCCGGGACTAGCGCGCACCGGGGAGCTGTTTTTT. Translated, it gives CASSPGLARTGELFF.